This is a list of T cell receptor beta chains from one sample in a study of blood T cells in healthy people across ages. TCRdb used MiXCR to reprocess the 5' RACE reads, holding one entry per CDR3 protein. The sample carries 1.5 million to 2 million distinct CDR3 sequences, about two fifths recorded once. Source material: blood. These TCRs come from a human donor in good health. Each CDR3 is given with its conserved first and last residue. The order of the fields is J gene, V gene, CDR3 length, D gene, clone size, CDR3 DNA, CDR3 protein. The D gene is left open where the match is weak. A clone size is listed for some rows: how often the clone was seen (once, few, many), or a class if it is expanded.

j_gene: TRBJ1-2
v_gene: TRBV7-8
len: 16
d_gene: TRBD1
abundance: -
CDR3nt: TGTGCCAGCAGCCCCCGGACAGGGGAGATAAAGTATGGCTACACCTTC
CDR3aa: CASSPRTGEIKYGYTF

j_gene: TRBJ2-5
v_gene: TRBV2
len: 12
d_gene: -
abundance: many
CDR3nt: TGTGCCAGCACCCGGGACCAAGAGACCCAGTACTTC
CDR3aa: CASTRDQETQYF

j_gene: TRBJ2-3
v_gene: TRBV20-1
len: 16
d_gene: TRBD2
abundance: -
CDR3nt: TGCAGTGCTAGAGATGGCAGAGCGGGGGGGCCGAATACGCAGTATTTT
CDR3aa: CSARDGRAGGPNTQYF

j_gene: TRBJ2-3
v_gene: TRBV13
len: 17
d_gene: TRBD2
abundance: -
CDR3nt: TGTGCCAGCAGCCCCCGACCCGCCGCGGGGGGCACAGATACGCAGTATTTT
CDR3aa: CASSPRPAAGGTDTQYF

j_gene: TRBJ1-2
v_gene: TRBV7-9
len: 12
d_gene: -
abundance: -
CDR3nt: TGTGCCAGCAGCCAACTAAGCTATGGCTACACCTTC
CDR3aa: CASSQLSYGYTF

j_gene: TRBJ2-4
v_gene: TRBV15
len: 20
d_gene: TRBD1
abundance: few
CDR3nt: TGTGCCACCAGCAGTGATGACAGGGCTTCCTTCCTCATAGCCAAAAACATTCAGTACTTC
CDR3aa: CATSSDDRASFLIAKNIQYF

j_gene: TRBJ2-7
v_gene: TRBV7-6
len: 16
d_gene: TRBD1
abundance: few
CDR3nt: TGTGCCAGCAGCTTAGCGGGCCCCAGACAGGGCTACGAGCAGTACTTC
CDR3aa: CASSLAGPRQGYEQYF

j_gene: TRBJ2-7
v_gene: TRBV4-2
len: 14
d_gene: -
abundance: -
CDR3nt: TGTGCCAGCAGCCAAGGTGTCATCGGCTACGAGCAGTACTTC
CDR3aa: CASSQGVIGYEQYF

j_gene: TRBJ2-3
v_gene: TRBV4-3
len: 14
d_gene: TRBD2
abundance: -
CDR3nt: TGCGCCAGCAGCCAAGCGGGGGGGCAAGATACGCAGTATTTT
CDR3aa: CASSQAGGQDTQYF

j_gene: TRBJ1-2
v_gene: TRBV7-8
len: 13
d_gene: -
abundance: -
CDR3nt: TGTGCCAGCAGTCCTGCAGGGGCGAGTGGCTACACCTTC
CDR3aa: CASSPAGASGYTF

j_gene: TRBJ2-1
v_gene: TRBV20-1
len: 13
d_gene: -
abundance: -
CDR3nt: TGCAGTGCTTTCCGCGAAGGTGGGGGTGAGCAGTTCTTC
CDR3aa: CSAFREGGGEQFF

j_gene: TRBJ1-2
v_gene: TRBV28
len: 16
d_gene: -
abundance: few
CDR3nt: TGTGCCAGCAGTTTAGATGGTGCTCTGGGGCTCTATGGCTACACCTTC
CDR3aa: CASSLDGALGLYGYTF

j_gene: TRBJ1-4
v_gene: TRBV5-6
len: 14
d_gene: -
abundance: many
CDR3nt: TGTGCCAGCAGCTTGAAGGCAGATGAAGAAAAACTGTTTTTT
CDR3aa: CASSLKADEEKLFF

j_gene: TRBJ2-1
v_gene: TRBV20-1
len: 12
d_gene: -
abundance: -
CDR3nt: TGCAGTGCTAGATCCCTCGTAGATGAGCAGTTCTTC
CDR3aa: CSARSLVDEQFF

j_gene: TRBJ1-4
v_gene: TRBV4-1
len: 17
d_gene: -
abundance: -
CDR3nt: TGCGCCAGCAGCCCCCTCCTAAACAAGCGAAATAGTGAAAAACTGTTTTTT
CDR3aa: CASSPLLNKRNSEKLFF

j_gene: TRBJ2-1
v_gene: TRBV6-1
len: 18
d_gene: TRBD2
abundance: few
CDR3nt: TGTGCCAGCAGCCCTTCAGGACTAGCGGACGGATGGGGCAATGAGCAGTTCTTC
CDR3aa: CASSPSGLADGWGNEQFF

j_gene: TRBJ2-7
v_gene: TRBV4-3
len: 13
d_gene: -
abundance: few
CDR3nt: TGCGCCAGCAGCCAAGACCAACTCTACGAGCAGTACTTC
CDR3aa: CASSQDQLYEQYF

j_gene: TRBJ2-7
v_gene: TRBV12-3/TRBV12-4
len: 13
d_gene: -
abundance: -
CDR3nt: TGTGCCAGCAGGAGGGGCCAACAATACGAGCAGTACTTC
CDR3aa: CASRRGQQYEQYF

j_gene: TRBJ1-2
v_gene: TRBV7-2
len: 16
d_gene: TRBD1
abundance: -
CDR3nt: TGTGCCAGCAGCTCCGACGGGACAGGGGGTCTCTATGGCTACACCTTC
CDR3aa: CASSSDGTGGLYGYTF

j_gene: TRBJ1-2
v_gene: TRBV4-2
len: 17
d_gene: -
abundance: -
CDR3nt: TGTGCCAGCAGCCAAGCGGTACCAGCCCATAGTGGCTATGGCTACACCTTC
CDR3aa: CASSQAVPAHSGYGYTF

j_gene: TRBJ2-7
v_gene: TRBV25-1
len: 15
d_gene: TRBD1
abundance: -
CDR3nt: TGTGCCAGCAGTGCCCCGGGGACAGGGGAGGAAAAGCAGTACTTC
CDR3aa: CASSAPGTGEEKQYF

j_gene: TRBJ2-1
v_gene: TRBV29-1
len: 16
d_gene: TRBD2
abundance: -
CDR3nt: TGCAGCGGGACTAGCGGGGGGGCACCTGCCTACAATGAGCAGTTCTTC
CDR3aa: CSGTSGGAPAYNEQFF

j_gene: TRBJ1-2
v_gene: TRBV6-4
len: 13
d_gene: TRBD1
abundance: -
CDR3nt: TGTGCCAGCAGCCGCGACAGGGGGGCTGGCTACACCTTC
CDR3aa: CASSRDRGAGYTF

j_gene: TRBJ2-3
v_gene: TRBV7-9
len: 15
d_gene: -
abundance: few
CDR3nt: TGTGCCAGCAGTCCAGCCGGGGGGCTAATGGATACGCAGTATTTT
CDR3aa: CASSPAGGLMDTQYF

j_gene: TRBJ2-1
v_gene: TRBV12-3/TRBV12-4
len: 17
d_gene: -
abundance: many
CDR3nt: TGTGCCAGCAGTGAGAACCTTGGGGGTATCTCCTACAATGAGCAGTTCTTC
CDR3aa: CASSENLGGISYNEQFF

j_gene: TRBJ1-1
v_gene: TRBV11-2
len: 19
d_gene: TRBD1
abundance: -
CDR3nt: TGTGCCAGCAGCTTATTCTCGCGGGGGGTCAGGGGGCCGAACACTGAAGCTTTCTTT
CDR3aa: CASSLFSRGVRGPNTEAFF

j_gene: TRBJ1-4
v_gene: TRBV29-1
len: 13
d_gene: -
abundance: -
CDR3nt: TGCAGCGTTGACTCGCCTTACGAGGAAAAACTGTTGTTT
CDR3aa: CSVDSPYEEKLLF

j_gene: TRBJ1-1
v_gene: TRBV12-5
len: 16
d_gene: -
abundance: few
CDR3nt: TGTGCTAGTGGTTTGGTACTAGGCAGGGTGAACACTGAAGCTTTCTTT
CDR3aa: CASGLVLGRVNTEAFF

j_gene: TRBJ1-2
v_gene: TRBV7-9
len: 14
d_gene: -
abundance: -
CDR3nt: TGTGCCAGCAGCTTAATCCGGGGCCGGTCCGGCTACACCTTC
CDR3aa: CASSLIRGRSGYTF

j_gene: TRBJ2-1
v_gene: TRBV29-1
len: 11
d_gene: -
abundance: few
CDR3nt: TGCAGTGTGGGGGGATTTAGAGAGCAGTTCTTC
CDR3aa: CSVGGFREQFF

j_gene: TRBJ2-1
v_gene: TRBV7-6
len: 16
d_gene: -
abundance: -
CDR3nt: TGTGCCAACAGCTTATCTATCCTTGGGGCCTACAATGAGCAGTTCTTC
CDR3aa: CANSLSILGAYNEQFF

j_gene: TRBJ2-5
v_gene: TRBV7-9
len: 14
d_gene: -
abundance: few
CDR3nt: TGTGCCAGCAGCTTAGCCGTTACGACAGAGACCCAGTACTTC
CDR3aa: CASSLAVTTETQYF

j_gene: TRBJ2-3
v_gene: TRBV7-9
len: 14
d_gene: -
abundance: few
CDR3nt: TGTGCCAGCAGCTTAGAGAGCAGGGGCGCCTTGCAGTATTTT
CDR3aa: CASSLESRGALQYF

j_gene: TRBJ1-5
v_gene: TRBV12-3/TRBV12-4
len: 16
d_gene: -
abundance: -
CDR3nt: TGTGCCTGCAGTTTAGGGCGTATCGGGGGTGGTCAGCCCCAGCATTTT
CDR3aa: CACSLGRIGGGQPQHF

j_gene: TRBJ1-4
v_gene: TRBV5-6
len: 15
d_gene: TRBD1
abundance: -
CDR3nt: TGTGCCAGCAGCCCGACAGGGATGAGTGGTGAAAAACTGTTTTTT
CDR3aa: CASSPTGMSGEKLFF

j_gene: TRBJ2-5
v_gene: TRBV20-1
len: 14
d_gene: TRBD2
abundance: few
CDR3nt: TGCAGTGCTAAGCGGGGGGCTAGTACAGAGACCCAGTACTTC
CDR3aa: CSAKRGASTETQYF

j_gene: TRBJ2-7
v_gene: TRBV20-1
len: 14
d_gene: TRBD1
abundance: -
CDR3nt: TGCAGTGGGGGAACCGGGACAGGAAAGTACGAGCAGTACTTC
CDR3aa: CSGGTGTGKYEQYF

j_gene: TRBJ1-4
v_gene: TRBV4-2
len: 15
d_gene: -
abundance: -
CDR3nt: TGTGCCAGCAGCCGCACCGCCACGGTGAATGAAAAACTGTTTTTT
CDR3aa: CASSRTATVNEKLFF

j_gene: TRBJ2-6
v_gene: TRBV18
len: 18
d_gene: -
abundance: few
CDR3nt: TGTGCCAGCTCACCACCGAGGACAGCTGTCTCCGGGGCCAACGTCCTGACTTTC
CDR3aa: CASSPPRTAVSGANVLTF

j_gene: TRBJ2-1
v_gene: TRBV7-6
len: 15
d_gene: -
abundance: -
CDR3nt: TGTGCCAGCAGCTTAAGTCAGGGAACTAACAATGAGCAGTTCTTC
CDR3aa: CASSLSQGTNNEQFF

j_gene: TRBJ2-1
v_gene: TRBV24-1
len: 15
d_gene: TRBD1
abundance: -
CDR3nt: TGTGCCACCAGTGATTTGAACAGGGGTCAGTTAGAGAGGTTCTTC
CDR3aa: CATSDLNRGQLERFF

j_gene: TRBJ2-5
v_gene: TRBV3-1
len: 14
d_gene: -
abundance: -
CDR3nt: TGTGCCAGCAGCCCAACGGGGGTACTCGAGACCCAGTACTTC
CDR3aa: CASSPTGVLETQYF

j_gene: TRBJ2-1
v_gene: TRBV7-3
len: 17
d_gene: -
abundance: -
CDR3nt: TGTGCCAGCAGCCCCCGCCCTAGGGGGTTCTCCTACAATGAGCAGTTCTTC
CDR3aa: CASSPRPRGFSYNEQFF